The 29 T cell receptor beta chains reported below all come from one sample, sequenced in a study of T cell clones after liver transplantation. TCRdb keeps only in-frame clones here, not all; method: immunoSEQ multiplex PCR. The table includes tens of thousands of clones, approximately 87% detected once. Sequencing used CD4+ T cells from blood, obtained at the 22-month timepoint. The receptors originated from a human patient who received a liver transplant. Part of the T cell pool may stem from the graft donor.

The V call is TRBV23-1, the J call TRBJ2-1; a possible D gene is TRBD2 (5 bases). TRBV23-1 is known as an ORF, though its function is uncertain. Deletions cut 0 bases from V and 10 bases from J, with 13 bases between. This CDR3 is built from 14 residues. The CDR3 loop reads CASSQSQEDKEQFF. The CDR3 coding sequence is TGCGCCAGCAGTCAATCCCAGGAGGATAAGGAGCAGTTCTTC.

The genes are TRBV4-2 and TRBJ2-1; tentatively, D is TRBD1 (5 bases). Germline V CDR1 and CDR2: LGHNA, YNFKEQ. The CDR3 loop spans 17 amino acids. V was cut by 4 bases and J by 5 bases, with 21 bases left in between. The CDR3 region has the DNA TGTGCCAGCAGCCGGAGTCCAGGGAATCCCTCGGACAATGAGCAGTTCTTC. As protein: CASSRSPGNPSDNEQFF.

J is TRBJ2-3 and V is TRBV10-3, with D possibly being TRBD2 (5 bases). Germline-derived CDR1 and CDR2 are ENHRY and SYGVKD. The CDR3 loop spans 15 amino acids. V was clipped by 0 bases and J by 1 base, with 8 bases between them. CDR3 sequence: CAISESPGGTDTQYF. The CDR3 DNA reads TGTGCCATCAGTGAGTCACCCGGGGGCACAGATACGCAGTATTTT.

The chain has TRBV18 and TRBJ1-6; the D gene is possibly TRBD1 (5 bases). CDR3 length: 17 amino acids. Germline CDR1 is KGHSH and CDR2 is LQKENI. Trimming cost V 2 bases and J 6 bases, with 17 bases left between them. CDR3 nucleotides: TGTGCCAGCTCACCAGCGGCTACAGGTCCTGGTAATTCACCCCTCCACTTT. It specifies CASSPAATGPGNSPLHF. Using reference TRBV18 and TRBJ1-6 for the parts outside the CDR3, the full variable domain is NAGVMQNPRHLVRRRGQEARLRCSPMKGHSHVYWYRQLPEEGLKFMVYLQKENIIDESGMPKERFSAEFPKEGPSILRIQQVVRGDSAAYFCASSPAATGPGNSPLHFGNGTRLTVT.

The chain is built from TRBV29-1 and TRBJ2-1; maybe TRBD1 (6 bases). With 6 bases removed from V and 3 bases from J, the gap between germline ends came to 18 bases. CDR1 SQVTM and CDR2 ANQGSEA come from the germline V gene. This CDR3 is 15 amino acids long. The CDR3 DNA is TGCAGCGTCTCTGAAGGGGGATTTCTCTACAATGAGCAGTTCTTC. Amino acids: CSVSEGGFLYNEQFF.

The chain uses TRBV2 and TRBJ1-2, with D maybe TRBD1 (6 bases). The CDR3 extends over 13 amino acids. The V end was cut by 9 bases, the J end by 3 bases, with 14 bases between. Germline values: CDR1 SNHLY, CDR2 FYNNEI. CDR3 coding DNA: TGTGCCAGTCAACAGGGCCAGGACTATGGCTACACCTTC. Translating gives CASQQGQDYGYTF.

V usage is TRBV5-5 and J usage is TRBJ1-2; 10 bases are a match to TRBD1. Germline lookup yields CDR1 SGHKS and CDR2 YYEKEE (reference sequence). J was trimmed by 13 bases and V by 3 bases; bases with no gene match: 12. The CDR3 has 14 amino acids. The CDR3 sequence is CASSWTGTGEVFTF. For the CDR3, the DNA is TGTGCCAGCAGCTGGACCGGGACAGGGGAAGTCTTCACCTTC.

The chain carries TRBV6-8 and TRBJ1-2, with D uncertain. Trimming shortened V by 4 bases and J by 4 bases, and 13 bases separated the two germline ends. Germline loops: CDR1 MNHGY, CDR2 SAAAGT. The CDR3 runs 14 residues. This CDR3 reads CASSSISLRYGYTF. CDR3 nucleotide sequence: TGTGCCAGCAGTTCCATTTCGTTACGCTATGGCTACACCTTC.

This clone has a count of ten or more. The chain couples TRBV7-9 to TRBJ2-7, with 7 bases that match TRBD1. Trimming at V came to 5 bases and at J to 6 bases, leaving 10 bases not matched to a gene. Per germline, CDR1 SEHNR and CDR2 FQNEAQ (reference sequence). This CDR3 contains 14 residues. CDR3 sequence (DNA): TGTGCCAGCAGCATTGACAGGGTAGGGAGCGAGCAGTACTTC. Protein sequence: CASSIDRVGSEQYF.

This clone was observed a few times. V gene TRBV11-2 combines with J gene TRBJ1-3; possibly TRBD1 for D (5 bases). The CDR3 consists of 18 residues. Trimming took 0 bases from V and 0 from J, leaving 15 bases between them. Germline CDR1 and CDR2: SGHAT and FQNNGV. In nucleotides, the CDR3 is TGTGCCAGCAGCTTAGAGGGGGTGAGGAGCCACTCTGGAAACACCATATATTTT. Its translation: CASSLEGVRSHSGNTIYF.

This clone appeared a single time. CDR3 sequence: CASSLARETRSSYEQYF. The CDR3 coding sequence is TGCGCCAGCAGCTTGGCCCGGGAGACCCGGAGCTCCTACGAGCAGTACTTC. The chain uses TRBV5-1 and TRBJ2-7, with D tentatively TRBD2 (6 bases). CDR1 SGHRS and CDR2 YFSETQ come from the germline V gene. CDR3 length: 17 residues. Trimming took 0 bases from V and 0 from J, leaving 16 bases between them.

The CDR3 protein is CASSISSVNYGYTF. The CDR3 coding sequence is TGTGCCAGTAGTATATCTTCCGTGAACTATGGCTACACCTTC. The chain recombines TRBV19 with TRBJ1-2; D unclear. The CDR3 length is 14 residues. V shed 2 bases and J shed 2 bases, with 9 bases lying between them. Looked up from germline, CDR1 is LNHDA and CDR2 is SQIVND (reference sequence).

The CDR3 loop is CASSPQGIGEQYF. The CDR3 bases are TGTGCCAGCAGTCCACAGGGGATAGGGGAGCAGTACTTC. The chain couples TRBV27 to TRBJ2-7, with 7 bases aligning to TRBD1. Trimming removed 5 bases from V and 7 bases from J; junction bases left unmatched: 8. Looked up from germline, CDR1 is MNHEY and CDR2 is SMNVEV (reference sequence). The CDR3 is 13 residues long.

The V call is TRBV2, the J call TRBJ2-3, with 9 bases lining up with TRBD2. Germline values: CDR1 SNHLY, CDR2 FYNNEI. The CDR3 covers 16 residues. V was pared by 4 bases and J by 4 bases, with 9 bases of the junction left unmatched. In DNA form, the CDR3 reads TGTGCCAGCAGTGGCTCGCGGGGGGGCCCGGCAGATACGCAGTATTTT. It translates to CASSGSRGGPADTQYF.

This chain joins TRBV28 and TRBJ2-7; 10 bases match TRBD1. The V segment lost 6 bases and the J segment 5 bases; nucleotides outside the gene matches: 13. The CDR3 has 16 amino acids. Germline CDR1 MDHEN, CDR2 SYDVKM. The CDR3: CASRARSGQGINEQYF. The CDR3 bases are TGTGCCAGCAGAGCCCGATCGGGACAGGGGATCAACGAGCAGTACTTC.

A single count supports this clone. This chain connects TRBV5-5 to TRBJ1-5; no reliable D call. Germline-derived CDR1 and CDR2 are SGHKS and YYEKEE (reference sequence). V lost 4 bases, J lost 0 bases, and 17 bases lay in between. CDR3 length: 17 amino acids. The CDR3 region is CASSPHDRTHSNQPQHF. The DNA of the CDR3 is TGTGCCAGCAGCCCTCATGACCGGACCCATAGCAATCAGCCCCAGCATTTT.

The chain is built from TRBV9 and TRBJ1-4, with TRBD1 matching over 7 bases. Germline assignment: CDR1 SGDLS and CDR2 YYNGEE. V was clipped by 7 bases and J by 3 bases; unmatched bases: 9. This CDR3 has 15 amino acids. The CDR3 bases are TGTGCCAGCGGGGACCGACAGGGTTCTAATGAAAAACTGTTTTTT. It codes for CASGDRQGSNEKLFF. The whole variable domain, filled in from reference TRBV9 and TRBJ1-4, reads DSGVTQTPKHLITATGQRVTLRCSPRSGDLSVYWYQQSLDQGLQFLIQYYNGEERAKGNILERFSAQQFPDLHSELNLSSLELGDSALYFCASGDRQGSNEKLFFGSGTQLSVL.

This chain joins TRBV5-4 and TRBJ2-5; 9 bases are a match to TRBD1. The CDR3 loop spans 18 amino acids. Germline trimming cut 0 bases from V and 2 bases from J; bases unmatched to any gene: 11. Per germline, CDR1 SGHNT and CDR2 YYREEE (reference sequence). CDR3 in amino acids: CASSLGGTGPQSQETQYF. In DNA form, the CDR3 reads TGTGCCAGCAGCTTGGGGGGGACAGGGCCCCAGTCACAAGAGACCCAGTACTTC. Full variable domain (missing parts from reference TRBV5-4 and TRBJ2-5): ETGVTQSPTHLIKTRGQQVTLRCSSQSGHNTVSWYQQALGQGPQFIFQYYREEENGRGNFPPRFSGLQFPNYSSELNVNALELDDSALYLCASSLGGTGPQSQETQYFGPGTRLLVL.

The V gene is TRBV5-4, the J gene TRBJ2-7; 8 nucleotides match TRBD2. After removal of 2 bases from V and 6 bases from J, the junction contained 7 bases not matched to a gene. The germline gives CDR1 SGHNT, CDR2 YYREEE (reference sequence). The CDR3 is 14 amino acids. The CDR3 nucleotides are TGTGCCAGCAGCTTTAGCGGGACCCCACTCGAGCAGTACTTC. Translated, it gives CASSFSGTPLEQYF.

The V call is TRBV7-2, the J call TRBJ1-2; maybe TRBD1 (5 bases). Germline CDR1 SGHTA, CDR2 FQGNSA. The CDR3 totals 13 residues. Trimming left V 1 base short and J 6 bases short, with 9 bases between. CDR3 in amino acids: CASSLVGGDGYTF. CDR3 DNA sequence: TGTGCCAGCAGCTTAGTCGGGGGAGATGGCTACACCTTC.

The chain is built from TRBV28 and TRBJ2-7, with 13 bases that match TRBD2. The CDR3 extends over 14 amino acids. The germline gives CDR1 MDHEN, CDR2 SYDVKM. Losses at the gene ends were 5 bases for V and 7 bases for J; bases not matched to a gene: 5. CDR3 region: CASSPGLAGVEQYF. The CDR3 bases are TGTGCCAGCAGTCCCGGACTAGCGGGAGTTGAGCAGTACTTC.

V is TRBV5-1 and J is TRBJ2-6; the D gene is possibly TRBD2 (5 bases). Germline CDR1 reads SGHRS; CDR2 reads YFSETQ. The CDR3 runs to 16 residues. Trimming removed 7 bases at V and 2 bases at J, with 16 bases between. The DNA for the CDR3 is TGCGCCAGCGGACGAACGGGAACCCCTGGGGCCAACGTCCTGACTTTC. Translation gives CASGRTGTPGANVLTF.

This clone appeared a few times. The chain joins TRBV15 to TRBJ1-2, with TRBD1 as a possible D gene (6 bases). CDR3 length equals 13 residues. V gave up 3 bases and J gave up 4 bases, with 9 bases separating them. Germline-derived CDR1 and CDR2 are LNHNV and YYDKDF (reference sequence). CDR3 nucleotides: TGTGCCACCAGCAGGGACAGCTCCTATGGCTACACCTTC. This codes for CATSRDSSYGYTF.

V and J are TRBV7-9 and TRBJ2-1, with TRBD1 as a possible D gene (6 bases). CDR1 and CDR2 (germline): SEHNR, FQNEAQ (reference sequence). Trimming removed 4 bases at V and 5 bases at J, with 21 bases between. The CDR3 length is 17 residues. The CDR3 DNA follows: TGTGCCAGCAGCTACTATGTGACAGGTGCGCTGAACAATGAGCAGTTCTTC. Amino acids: CASSYYVTGALNNEQFF.

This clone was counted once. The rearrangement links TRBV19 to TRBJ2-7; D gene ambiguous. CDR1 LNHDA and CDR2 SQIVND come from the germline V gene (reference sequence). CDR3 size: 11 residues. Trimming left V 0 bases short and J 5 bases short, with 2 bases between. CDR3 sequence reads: CASSIEDEQYF. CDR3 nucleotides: TGTGCCAGTAGTATAGAGGACGAGCAGTACTTC.

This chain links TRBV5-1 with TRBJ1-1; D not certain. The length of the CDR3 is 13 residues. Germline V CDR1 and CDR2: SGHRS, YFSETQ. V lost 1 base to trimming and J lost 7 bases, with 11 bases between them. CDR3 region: CASSLTTASEAFF. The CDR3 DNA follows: TGCGCCAGCAGCTTGACGACGGCGAGTGAAGCTTTCTTT.

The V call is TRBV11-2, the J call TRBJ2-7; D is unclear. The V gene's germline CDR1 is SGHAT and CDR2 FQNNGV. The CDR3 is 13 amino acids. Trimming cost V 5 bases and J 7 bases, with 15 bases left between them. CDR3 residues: CASSPSPTYEQYF. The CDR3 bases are TGTGCCAGCAGCCCCTCCCCCACGTATGAGCAGTACTTC.

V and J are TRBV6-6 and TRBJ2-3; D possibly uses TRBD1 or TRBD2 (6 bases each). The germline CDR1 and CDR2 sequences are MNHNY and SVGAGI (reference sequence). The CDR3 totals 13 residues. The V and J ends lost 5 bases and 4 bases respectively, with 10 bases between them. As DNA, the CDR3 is TGTGCCAGCAGTCCCCGGGGGCCAGATACGCAGTATTTT. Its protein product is CASSPRGPDTQYF.

In DNA form, the CDR3 reads TGTGCCAGCAGCTTAAGTGTAGCGGGAGCAGGCGAGCAGTACTTC. As protein: CASSLSVAGAGEQYF. The rearrangement links TRBV7-3 to TRBJ2-7; TRBD2 agrees at 9 bases. Germline CDR1 is SGHTA and CDR2 is FQGTGA. V gave up 1 base and J gave up 6 bases; unmatched junction bases: 7. There are 15 residues in the CDR3. The full variable domain, rest sourced from reference TRBV7-3 and TRBJ2-7, is GAGVSQTPSNKVTEKGKYVELRCDPISGHTALYWYRQSLGQGPEFLIYFQGTGAADDSGLPNDRFFAVRPEGSVSTLKIQRTERGDSAVYLCASSLSVAGAGEQYFGPGTRLTVT.